The T cell receptor beta chain described here comes from a study of T cells after posttransplantation cyclophosphamide. Study-wide results and limits: TRB overlap between skin or GI tissue T cells and blood was limited. Donor-recipient repertoire similarity was low at 1-2 months, rising over year one.

The germline V gene encodes CDR1 LGHNA and CDR2 YSLEER. The CDR3 consists of 15 residues. V shed 4 bases and J shed 5 bases, with 17 bases lying between them. The table came from immunoSEQ multiplex PCR; TCRdb's copy has only in-frame clones and leaves some out. The data contain tens of thousands of clones, just over 90% of them singletons. On the day of bone marrow donation, the related graft donor provided peripheral blood. Of note for this clone: The antigen is not known.

Sequenced input: PBMCs. The J gene is TRBJ1-2, the V gene TRBV4-3; D is perhaps TRBD1 (5 bases). The receptor was derived from a woman aged 25 to 39 in good health and a related stem cell transplant donor. The CDR3 DNA reads as TGCGCCAGCAGCCCGAGAATTGGACAAAGATATGGCTACACCTTC. The encoded protein is CASSPRIGQRYGYTF.